The source of this T cell receptor (beta chain) is a study of shared clonotypes between healthy human individuals. Study as a whole: Each donor's CD8 memory used one plate, CD8 naive two, each CD4 subset three. Whole-study results and caveats: Sharing across four donors was seen in approximately 5.2% of naive CD4 clonotypes. Among donors, the sharing of clonotypes was expected to be influenced by sequencing depth.

The ends were cut back, 2 bases at V and 5 bases at J, with 12 bases in the middle. The germline gives CDR1 MRHNA, CDR2 SNTAGT. This CDR3 has 14 residues. The genomic DNA of each subset was split evenly across several immunoSEQ plates. The assay was immunoSEQ multiplex PCR, and TCRdb's table has in-frame clones only and misses some. The table has approximately 100,000 clones, 67% seen once. Regarding this clone: Its antigen is still unknown.

The receptor was derived from a woman aged 25 to 39 in good health. The rearrangement uses TRBV6-4 and TRBJ2-5; tentative D call: TRBD2 (6 bases). Sequencing input: memory CD8+ T cells sorted from blood. This sample's subset: CD45RO+ cells pooled with CCR7-negative TemRA cells. The CDR3 nucleotides are TGTGCCAGCAGTGACGTGGGGGGTTCCGAGACCCAGTACTTC. Its translation is CASSDVGGSETQYF.